A selection of T cell receptor beta chains follows, all from one sample in a study of type 1 regulatory T cells. TCRdb reprocessed the reads via MiXCR and lists one record per CDR3 protein. The sample contains around 2,500 distinct CDR3 sequences, around 5.8% of which appear only once. The material sequenced was CD4+ T cells, either the whole sample or a sorted fraction (not recorded which). The receptors here all came from a human donor in good health. Each CDR3 is given with its conserved first and last residue. D genes are given only for firm matches. Only some rows state a clone size, as once, few, many or a class for expanded clones.

J,D,size,V,CDR3,DNA
TRBJ1-5,.,medium-sized,TRBV29-1,CSVSITDSNQPQHF,TGCAGCGTTTCCATCACGGATAGCAATCAGCCCCAGCATTTT
TRBJ2-1,.,medium-sized,TRBV5-4,CASSPGGARDEQFF,TGTGCCAGCAGCCCCGGCGGGGCCCGGGATGAGCAGTTCTTC
TRBJ2-7,.,medium-sized,TRBV10-3,CAISATRDSREQYF,TGTGCCATCAGTGCCACTCGGGACTCCCGGGAGCAGTACTTC
TRBJ2-5,.,medium-sized,TRBV18,CASSRSYQETQYF,TGTGCCAGCTCACGGTCGTACCAAGAGACCCAGTACTTC
TRBJ1-1,TRBD1,medium-sized,TRBV28,CASSPTGGKAFF,TGTGCCAGCAGTCCCACAGGGGGGAAAGCTTTCTTT
TRBJ2-2,.,medium-sized,TRBV12-3/TRBV12-4,CASSPRLTGELFF,TGTGCCAGCAGTCCCAGGCTCACCGGGGAGCTGTTTTTT
TRBJ2-1,TRBD2,medium-sized,TRBV20-1,CSYLSGGGRNEQFF,TGCAGCTATTTGAGTGGCGGGGGGAGAAATGAGCAGTTCTTC
TRBJ2-1,TRBD2,medium-sized,TRBV10-3,CAIRAIAGGSNEQFF,TGTGCCATCAGAGCCATAGCGGGGGGGTCCAATGAGCAGTTCTTC
TRBJ1-1,TRBD1,medium-sized,TRBV7-9,CASRRTGRAFF,TGTGCCAGCAGGAGGACAGGGAGGGCTTTCTTT
TRBJ2-3,.,large,TRBV20-1,CSASPQRRSPTQYF,TGCAGTGCTAGTCCCCAGCGCAGGTCCCCGACGCAGTATTTT
TRBJ1-1,.,medium-sized,TRBV5-1,CASSLVRGTEAFF,TGCGCCAGCAGCTTGGTGAGGGGGACTGAAGCTTTCTTT
TRBJ2-2,.,medium-sized,TRBV30,CAWSVQGTGELFF,TGTGCCTGGAGTGTACAGGGAACCGGGGAGCTGTTTTTT
TRBJ2-1,.,medium-sized,TRBV3-1,CASSPIRDSSYNEQFF,TGTGCCAGCAGCCCAATCCGGGATAGCTCCTACAATGAGCAGTTCTTC
TRBJ1-4,.,medium-sized,TRBV7-9,CASSLNIDGSEKLFF,TGTGCCAGCAGCTTAAATATCGATGGAAGCGAAAAACTGTTTTTT
TRBJ2-5,.,medium-sized,TRBV7-2,CASSLGRGPSRETQYF,TGTGCCAGCAGCTTAGGACGGGGGCCAAGCAGAGAGACCCAGTACTTC
TRBJ2-2,.,.,TRBV6-1,CASTGAGELFF,TGTGCCAGCACCGGGGCCGGGGAGCTGTTTTTT
TRBJ2-1,TRBD2,medium-sized,TRBV20-1,CSARGGLAYYNEQFF,TGCAGTGCTAGGGGGGGACTAGCGTATTACAATGAGCAGTTCTTC
TRBJ2-7,TRBD1,medium-sized,TRBV20-1,CSAKAPTGAYEQYF,TGCAGTGCTAAGGCCCCGACAGGGGCCTACGAGCAGTACTTC
TRBJ1-1,.,medium-sized,TRBV29-1,CSARPGTLGKRTEAFF,TGCAGCGCGAGACCCGGGACACTCGGTAAGCGCACTGAAGCTTTCTTT
TRBJ2-5,.,medium-sized,TRBV12-3/TRBV12-4,CASSFVGGEIQYF,TGTGCCAGCAGTTTCGTAGGGGGAGAGATCCAGTACTTC
TRBJ2-7,.,medium-sized,TRBV21-1,CASSKVRQTYEQYF,TGTGCCAGCAGCAAAGTACGGCAGACCTACGAGCAGTACTTC